The next 5 T cell receptor beta chains were all read from a single sample in a study of control samples from healthy donors and cancer patients. The repertoire was sequenced with immunoSEQ multiplex PCR; TCRdb's copy has only in-frame clones and lacks some. The sample lists approximately 70,000 clones; about 89% were seen once. The source material was PBMCs. The receptors derive from a woman aged 45-59 years with head and neck cancer.

The chain employs TRBV5-4 and TRBJ1-2; TRBD1 aligns across 7 bases. V was clipped by 3 bases and J by 2 bases; unmatched bases: 7. CDR3 length: 15 amino acids. CDR1 is SGHNT, CDR2 YYREEE, per germline (reference sequence). Here the CDR3 reads CASSSLRTGNYGYTF. The CDR3 DNA is TGTGCCAGCAGCTCTCTTAGGACAGGCAACTATGGCTACACCTTC.

The chain joins TRBV20-1 to TRBJ2-7; no firm D call. Trimming stripped 3 bases from V and 4 bases from J, with 4 bases between. The V gene's germline CDR1 is DFQATT and CDR2 SNEGSKA (reference sequence). CDR3 length equals 10 residues. CDR3 residues: CSAREYEQYF. The CDR3 nucleotides read TGCAGTGCTAGGGAATACGAGCAGTACTTC.

This clone was seen a handful of times. The gene calls are TRBV3-1 (or the pseudogene TRBV3-2) and TRBJ1-5, with a weak D call TRBD1 (5 bases). The CDR3 consists of 16 residues. CDR1 LGHDT and CDR2 YNNKEL come from the germline V gene (reference sequence). V dropped 0 bases and J dropped 0 bases, with 9 bases sitting between them. CDR3 loop: CASSQEAGPSNQPQHF. As DNA, the CDR3 is TGTGCCAGCAGCCAAGAGGCGGGACCTAGCAATCAGCCCCAGCATTTT.

This clone was counted only a few times. The chain carries TRBV19 and TRBJ2-5; 7 positions match TRBD2. The CDR3 extends over 13 amino acids. The V segment lost 4 bases and the J segment 2 bases; nucleotides outside the gene matches: 1. From germline, CDR1 is LNHDA and CDR2 SQIVND (reference sequence). The CDR3 sequence: CASSTSGQETQYF. CDR3 DNA: TGTGCCAGTAGTACTAGCGGACAAGAGACCCAGTACTTC. Full variable domain (missing parts from reference TRBV19 and TRBJ2-5): DGGITQSPKYLFRKEGQNVTLSCEQNLNHDAMYWYRQDPGQGLRLIYYSQIVNDFQKGDIAEGYSVSREKKESFPLTVTSAQKNPTAFYLCASSTSGQETQYFGPGTRLLVL.

The genes are TRBV6-1 and TRBJ2-1, with D unclear. The CDR3 extends over 17 amino acids. V was trimmed by 4 bases and J by 8 bases, leaving 24 bases between them. Germline loops: CDR1 MNHNS, CDR2 SASEGT. CDR3 protein: CASSGRTVPSSRDEQFF. CDR3 sequence (DNA): TGTGCCAGCAGTGGACGTACGGTCCCCTCCTCACGCGATGAGCAGTTCTTC.